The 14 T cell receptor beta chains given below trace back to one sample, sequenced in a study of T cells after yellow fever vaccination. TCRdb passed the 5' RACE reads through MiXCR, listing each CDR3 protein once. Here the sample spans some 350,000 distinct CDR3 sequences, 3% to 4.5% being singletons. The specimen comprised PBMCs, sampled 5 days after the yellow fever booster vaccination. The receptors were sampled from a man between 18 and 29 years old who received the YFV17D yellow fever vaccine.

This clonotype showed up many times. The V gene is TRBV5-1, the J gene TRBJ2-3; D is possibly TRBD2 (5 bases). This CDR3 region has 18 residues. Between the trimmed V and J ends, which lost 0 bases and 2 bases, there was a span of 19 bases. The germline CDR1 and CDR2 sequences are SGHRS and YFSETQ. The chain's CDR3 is CASSLDNGSGRVTDTQYF. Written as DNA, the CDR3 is TGCGCCAGCAGCTTGGATAACGGAAGCGGTCGGGTCACAGATACGCAGTATTTT.

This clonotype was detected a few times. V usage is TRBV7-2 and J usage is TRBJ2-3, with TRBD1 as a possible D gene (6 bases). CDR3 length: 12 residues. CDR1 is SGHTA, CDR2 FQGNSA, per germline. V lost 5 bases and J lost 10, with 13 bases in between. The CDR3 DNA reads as TGTGCCAGCAGCCCTAGGACAGTTTCGCAGTATTTT. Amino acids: CASSPRTVSQYF.

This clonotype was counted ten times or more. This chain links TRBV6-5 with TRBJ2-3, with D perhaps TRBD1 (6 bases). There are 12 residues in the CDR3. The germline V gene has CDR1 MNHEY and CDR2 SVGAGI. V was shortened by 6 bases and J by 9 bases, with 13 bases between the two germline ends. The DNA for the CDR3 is TGTGCCAGCAGAACTACAGGGCACACGCAGTATTTT. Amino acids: CASRTTGHTQYF.

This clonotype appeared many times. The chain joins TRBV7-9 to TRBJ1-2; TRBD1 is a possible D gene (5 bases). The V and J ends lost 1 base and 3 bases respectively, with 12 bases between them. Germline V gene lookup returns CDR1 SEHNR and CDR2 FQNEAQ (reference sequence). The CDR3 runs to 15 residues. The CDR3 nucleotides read TGTGCCAGCAGCTTAGGGGGGGACGGGGACTATGGCTACACCTTC. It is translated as CASSLGGDGDYGYTF. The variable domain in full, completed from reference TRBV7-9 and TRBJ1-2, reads DTGVSQNPRHKITKRGQNVTFRCDPISEHNRLYWYRQTLGQGPEFLTYFQNEAQLEKSRLLSDRFSAERPKGSFSTLEIQRTEQGDSAMYLCASSLGGDGDYGYTFGSGTRLTVV.

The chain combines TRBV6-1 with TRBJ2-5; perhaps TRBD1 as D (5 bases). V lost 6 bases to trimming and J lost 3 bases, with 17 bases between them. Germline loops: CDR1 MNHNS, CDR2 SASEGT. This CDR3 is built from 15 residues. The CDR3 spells CASSRFAGREETQYF. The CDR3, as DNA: TGTGCCAGCAGCCGATTTGCAGGGCGTGAAGAGACCCAGTACTTC.

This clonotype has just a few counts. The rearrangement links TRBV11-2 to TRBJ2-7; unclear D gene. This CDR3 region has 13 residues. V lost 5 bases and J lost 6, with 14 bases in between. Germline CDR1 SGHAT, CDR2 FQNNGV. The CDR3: CASSPSLSGEQYV. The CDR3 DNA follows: TGTGCCAGCAGCCCTTCTCTTTCCGGCGAGCAGTACGTC.

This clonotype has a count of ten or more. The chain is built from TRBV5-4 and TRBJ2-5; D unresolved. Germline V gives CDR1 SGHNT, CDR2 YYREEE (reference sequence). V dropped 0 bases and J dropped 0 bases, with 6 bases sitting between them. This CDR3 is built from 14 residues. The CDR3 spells CASSLDRYQETQYF. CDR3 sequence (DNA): TGTGCCAGCAGCTTGGACAGATACCAAGAGACCCAGTACTTC. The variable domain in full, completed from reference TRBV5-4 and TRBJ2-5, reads ETGVTQSPTHLIKTRGQQVTLRCSSQSGHNTVSWYQQALGQGPQFIFQYYREEENGRGNFPPRFSGLQFPNYSSELNVNALELDDSALYLCASSLDRYQETQYFGPGTRLLVL.

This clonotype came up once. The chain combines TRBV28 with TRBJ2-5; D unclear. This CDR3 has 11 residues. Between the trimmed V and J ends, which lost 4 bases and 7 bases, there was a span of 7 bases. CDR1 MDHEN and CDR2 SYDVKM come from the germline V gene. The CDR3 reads CASSSPVTQYF. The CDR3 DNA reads TGTGCCAGCAGTTCTCCGGTGACCCAGTACTTC.

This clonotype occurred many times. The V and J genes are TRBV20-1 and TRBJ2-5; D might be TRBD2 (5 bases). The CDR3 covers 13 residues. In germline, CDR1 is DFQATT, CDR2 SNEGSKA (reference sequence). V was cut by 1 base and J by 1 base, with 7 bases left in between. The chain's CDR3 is CSARGGIQETQYF. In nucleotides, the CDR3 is TGCAGTGCTAGAGGAGGGATCCAAGAGACCCAGTACTTC.

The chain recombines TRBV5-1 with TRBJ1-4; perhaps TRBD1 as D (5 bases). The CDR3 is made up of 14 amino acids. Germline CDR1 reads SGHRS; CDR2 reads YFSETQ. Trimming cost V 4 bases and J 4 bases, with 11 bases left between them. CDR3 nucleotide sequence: TGCGCCAGCAGCCCGGGACGGAATAATGAAAAACTGTTTTTT. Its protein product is CASSPGRNNEKLFF.

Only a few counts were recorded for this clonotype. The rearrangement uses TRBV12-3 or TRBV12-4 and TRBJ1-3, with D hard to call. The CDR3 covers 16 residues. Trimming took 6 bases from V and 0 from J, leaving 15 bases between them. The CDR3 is CASSSRTFYSGNTIYF. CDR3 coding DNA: TGTGCCAGCAGCTCTCGGACCTTTTACTCTGGAAACACCATATATTTT.

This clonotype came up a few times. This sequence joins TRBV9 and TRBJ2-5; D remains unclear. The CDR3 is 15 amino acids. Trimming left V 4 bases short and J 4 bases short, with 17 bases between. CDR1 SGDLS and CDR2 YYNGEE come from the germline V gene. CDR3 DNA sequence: TGTGCCAGCAGCCCTGGGCCCTCCCATGGAGAGACCCAGTACTTC. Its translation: CASSPGPSHGETQYF.

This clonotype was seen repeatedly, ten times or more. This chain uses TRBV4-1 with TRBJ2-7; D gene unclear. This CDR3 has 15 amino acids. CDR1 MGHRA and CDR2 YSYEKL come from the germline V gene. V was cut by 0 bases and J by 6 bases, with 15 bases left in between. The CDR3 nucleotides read TGCGCCAGCAGCCAAGAAGACCGTGTTTTCGGCGAGCAGTACTTC. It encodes CASSQEDRVFGEQYF.

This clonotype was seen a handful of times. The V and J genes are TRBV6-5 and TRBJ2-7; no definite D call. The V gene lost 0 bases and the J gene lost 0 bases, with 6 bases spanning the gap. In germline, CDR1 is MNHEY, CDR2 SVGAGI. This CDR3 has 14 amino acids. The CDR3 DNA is TGTGCCAGCAGTTACTCGAGACGCTCCTACGAGCAGTACTTC. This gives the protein CASSYSRRSYEQYF.